Presented here are 5 T cell receptor beta chains from one specimen sequenced in a study of T cells in Graves' hyperthyroidism and ophthalmopathy. The source material, RNA transcripts, was used to amplify TCR beta CDR3 regions. HTBI primers were the set used in a first-round RT-PCR of the TCR CDR3. TCRdb independently ran MiXCR on the multiplex PCR reads; one entry per CDR3 protein. This sample has hundreds of thousands of distinct CDR3 sequences, with approximately 15% found just once. The material sequenced was blood. All receptors derive from a woman aged 45-59 years with Graves' ophthalmopathy.

This clonotype came up many times. Written as DNA, the CDR3 is TGTGCCAGCACCACTTTCCCGGGGTTCGATACAGATACGCAGTATTTT. It encodes CASTTFPGFDTDTQYF. This chain links TRBV7-9 with TRBJ2-3; TRBD2 is a possible D gene (5 bases). Trimming removed 7 bases from V and 3 bases from J, with 20 bases in between. The CDR3 runs to 16 residues. Germline-derived CDR1 and CDR2 are SEHNR and FQNEAQ (reference sequence).

This clonotype was counted ten times or more. This chain links TRBV28 with TRBJ2-1; D ambiguous. The CDR3 has 11 amino acids. V was shortened by 3 bases and J by 10 bases, with 7 bases between the two germline ends. In germline, CDR1 is MDHEN, CDR2 SYDVKM. For the CDR3, the DNA is TGTGCCAGCAGTTTCGGGCTCGAGCAGTTCTTC. It encodes CASSFGLEQFF.

This clonotype has at least ten counts. The rearrangement uses TRBV28 and TRBJ1-1; 9 nucleotides agree with TRBD1. V trimming: 8 bases; J trimming: 4 bases; junction bases outside the gene matches: 17. This CDR3 region has 17 residues. In germline, CDR1 is MDHEN, CDR2 SYDVKM. The CDR3 reads CASRDRVSSGGVTEAFF. The CDR3 DNA follows: TGTGCCAGCCGGGACAGGGTTAGTTCTGGGGGCGTCACTGAAGCTTTCTTT.

V is TRBV24-1 and J is TRBJ2-2, with TRBD2 as a possible D gene (5 bases). V shed 5 bases and J shed 6 bases, with 12 bases lying between them. The CDR3 is 14 amino acids. CDR1 is KGHDR, CDR2 SFDVKD, per germline. The CDR3 sequence is CATSVASPAGELFF. CDR3 DNA: TGTGCCACCAGTGTAGCGTCCCCAGCCGGGGAGCTGTTTTTT.

This clonotype was seen more than once but under ten times. DNA of the CDR3: TGTGCCAGCAGCTCCCTCGGGACTAGGGGCTACAATGAGCAGTTCTTC. It encodes CASSSLGTRGYNEQFF. V usage is TRBV11-3 and J usage is TRBJ2-1; 8 nucleotides align to TRBD2. V trimming: 4 bases; J trimming: 3 bases; junction bases outside the gene matches: 8. The germline V gene has CDR1 SGHNT and CDR2 YENEEA. CDR3 length: 16 amino acids.